This T cell receptor (beta chain) was sequenced during a study of ipilimumab plus nivolumab after autologous stem cell transplantation. This clone was seen once. CDR3 length equals 15 residues. Looked up from germline, CDR1 is LNHDA and CDR2 is SQIVND (reference sequence). The J segment lost 4 bases and the V segment lost 5 bases, leaving 8 bases of the junction unmatched. Libraries were prepared by immunoSEQ multiplex PCR; TCRdb keeps only in-frame clonotypes and omits some of them. Of fewer than 30,000 clones in the sample, 86% are singletons; the top ten hold 4% to 6%. The chain combines TRBV19 with TRBJ2-7; 10 bases align to TRBD1. The source was PBMCs, collected in a trial of ipilimumab plus nivolumab as post-transplant consolidation. This TCR derives from a male donor with diffuse large B-cell lymphoma. The CDR3: CASSEGQGRGYEQYF. DNA for the CDR3: TGTGCCAGTAGTGAGGGACAGGGGAGGGGATACGAGCAGTACTTC.